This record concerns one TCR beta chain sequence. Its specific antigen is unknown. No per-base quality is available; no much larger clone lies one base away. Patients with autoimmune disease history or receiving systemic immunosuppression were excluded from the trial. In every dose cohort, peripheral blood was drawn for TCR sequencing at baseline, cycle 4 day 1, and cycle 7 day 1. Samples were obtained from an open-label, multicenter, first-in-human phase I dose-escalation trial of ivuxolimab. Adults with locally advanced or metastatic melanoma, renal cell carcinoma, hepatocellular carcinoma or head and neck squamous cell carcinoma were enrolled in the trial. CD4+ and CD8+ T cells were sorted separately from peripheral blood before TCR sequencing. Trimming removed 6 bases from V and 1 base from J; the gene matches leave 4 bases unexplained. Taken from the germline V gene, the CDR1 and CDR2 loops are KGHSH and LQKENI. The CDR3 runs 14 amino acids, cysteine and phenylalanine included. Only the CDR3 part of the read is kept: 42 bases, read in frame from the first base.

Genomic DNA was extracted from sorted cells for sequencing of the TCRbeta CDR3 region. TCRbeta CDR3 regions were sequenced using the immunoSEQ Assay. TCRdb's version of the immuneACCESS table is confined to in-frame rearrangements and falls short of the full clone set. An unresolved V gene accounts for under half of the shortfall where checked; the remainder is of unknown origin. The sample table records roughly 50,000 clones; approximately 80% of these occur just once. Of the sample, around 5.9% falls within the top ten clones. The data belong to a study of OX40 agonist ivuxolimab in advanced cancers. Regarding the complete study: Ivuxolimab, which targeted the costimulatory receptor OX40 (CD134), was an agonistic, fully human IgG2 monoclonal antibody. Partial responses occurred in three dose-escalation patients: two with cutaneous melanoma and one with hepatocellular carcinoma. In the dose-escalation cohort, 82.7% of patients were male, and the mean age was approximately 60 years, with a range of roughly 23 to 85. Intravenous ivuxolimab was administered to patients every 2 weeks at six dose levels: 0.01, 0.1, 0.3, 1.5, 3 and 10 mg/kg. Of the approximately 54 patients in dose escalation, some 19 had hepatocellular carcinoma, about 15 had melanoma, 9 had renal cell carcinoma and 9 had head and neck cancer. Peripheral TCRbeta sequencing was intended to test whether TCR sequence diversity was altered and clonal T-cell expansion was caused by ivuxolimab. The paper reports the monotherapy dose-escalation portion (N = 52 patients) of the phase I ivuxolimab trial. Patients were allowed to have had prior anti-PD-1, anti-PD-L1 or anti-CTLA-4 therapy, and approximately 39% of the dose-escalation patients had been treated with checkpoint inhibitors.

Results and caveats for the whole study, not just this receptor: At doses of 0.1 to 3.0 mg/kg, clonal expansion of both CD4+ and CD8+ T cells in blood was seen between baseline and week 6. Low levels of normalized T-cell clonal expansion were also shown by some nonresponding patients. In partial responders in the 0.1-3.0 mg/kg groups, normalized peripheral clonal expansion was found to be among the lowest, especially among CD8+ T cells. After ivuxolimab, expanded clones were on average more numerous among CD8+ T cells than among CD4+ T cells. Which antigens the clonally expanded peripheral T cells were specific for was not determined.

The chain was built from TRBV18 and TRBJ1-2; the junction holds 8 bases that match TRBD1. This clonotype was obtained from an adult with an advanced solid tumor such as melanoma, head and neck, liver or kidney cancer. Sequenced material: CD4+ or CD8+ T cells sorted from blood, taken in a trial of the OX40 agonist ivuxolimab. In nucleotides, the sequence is TGTGCCAGCTCGCCGGGACAGGATAACTATGGCTACACCTTC. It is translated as CASSPGQDNYGYTF.